These 18 T cell receptor beta chains came from one sample sequenced in a study of somatic mutations in cytotoxic T cells in rheumatoid arthritis. Assay: immunoSEQ multiplex PCR; the TCRdb copy retains only in-frame clones and omits some. The sample consists of about 8,200 clones, about 70% of them appearing once. Sequenced input: CD8+ T cells sorted from blood. The receptors were sampled from an adult with rheumatoid arthritis.

This clone was detected a few times. This chain joins TRBV5-6 and TRBJ2-1; 7 nucleotides agree with TRBD2. Germline V CDR1 and CDR2: SGHDT, YYEEEE. CDR3 size: 16 residues. Trimming at V came to 4 bases and at J to 6 bases, leaving 13 bases not matched to a gene. Written as DNA, the CDR3 is TGTGCCAGCAGCCCCGGGAGGCTTGTCCTTCGCAATGAGCAGTTCTTC. Translating gives CASSPGRLVLRNEQFF.

The chain is built from TRBV27 and TRBJ2-7, with 8 bases that match TRBD1. The germline gives CDR1 MNHEY, CDR2 SMNVEV (reference sequence). CDR3 length: 14 amino acids. The ends lost 3 bases at V and 0 bases at J; junction bases unmatched: 1. The DNA of the CDR3 is TGTGCCAGCAGTTTCGGACAGGGCTCCTACGAGCAGTACTTC. Its translation is CASSFGQGSYEQYF.

This clone came up once. The chain uses TRBV2 and TRBJ1-2, with D possibly matching TRBD1 (6 bases). The ends were cut back, 6 bases at V and 6 bases at J, with 17 bases in the middle. The CDR3 has 14 residues. CDR1 is SNHLY and CDR2 is FYNNEI in the germline V gene. The CDR3 sequence is CASRDTGQINGYTF. Here the CDR3 DNA reads TGTGCCAGCAGGGACACGGGACAAATCAATGGCTACACCTTC.

This clone appeared a few times. The chain recombines TRBV5-1 with TRBJ2-5, with 7 bases matching TRBD2. Per germline, CDR1 SGHRS and CDR2 YFSETQ. The ends lost 7 bases at V and 0 bases at J; junction bases unmatched: 9. The CDR3 extends over 15 amino acids. This chain's CDR3 is CASGEWGGNQETQYF. The CDR3 DNA reads as TGCGCCAGCGGAGAATGGGGGGGAAACCAAGAGACCCAGTACTTC.

The V call is TRBV6-4, the J call TRBJ1-6; 10 nucleotides line up with TRBD1. V dropped 4 bases and J dropped 7; count of bases not matched to a gene: 4. CDR1 and CDR2 (germline): MRHNA, SNTAGT. The CDR3 consists of 15 residues. CDR3 DNA: TGTGCCAGCAGTGCCCGGACAGGGGGGAATTCACCCCTCCACTTT. Translating gives CASSARTGGNSPLHF.

The chain uses TRBV13 and TRBJ2-7; 9 bases match TRBD1. Germline V gene data show CDR1 as PRHDT and CDR2 as FYEKMQ (reference sequence). The J segment lost 5 bases and the V segment lost 2 bases, leaving 10 bases of the junction unmatched. The CDR3 runs 16 residues. CDR3 amino acids: CASSLNLGTGIHEQYF. DNA for the CDR3: TGTGCCAGCAGCTTAAACTTAGGGACAGGGATCCACGAGCAGTACTTC.

The rearrangement links TRBV28 to TRBJ2-7; unclear D gene. The CDR3 has 11 residues. Per the germline V gene, CDR1 is MDHEN and CDR2 is SYDVKM. V lost 2 bases to trimming and J lost 4 bases, with 3 bases between them. CDR3 residues: CASSLRYEQYF. Written as DNA, the CDR3 is TGTGCCAGCAGTTTACGTTACGAGCAGTACTTC.

The chain carries TRBV27 and TRBJ2-1; D remains unclear. Trimming took 5 bases from V and 6 from J, leaving 11 bases between them. Germline V gene sequence: CDR1 MNHEY, CDR2 SMNVEV (reference sequence). The CDR3 runs 13 residues. Here the CDR3 DNA reads TGTGCCAGCAGTACATACGACGGCAATGAGCAGTTCTTC. Encoded protein: CASSTYDGNEQFF.

CDR3 amino acids: CASSPKPTATNTEAFF. The CDR3 nucleotides are TGTGCCAGCAGCCCCAAACCGACAGCGACGAACACTGAAGCTTTCTTT. V is TRBV9 and J is TRBJ1-1, with TRBD1 as a possible D gene (5 bases). The CDR3 is made up of 16 amino acids. From germline, CDR1 is SGDLS and CDR2 YYNGEE. The ends were cut back, 4 bases at V and 1 base at J, with 17 bases in the middle.

The chain combines TRBV10-3 with TRBJ2-1; 15 bases fit TRBD2. J was trimmed by 5 bases and V by 5 bases; bases with no gene match: 19. The V gene's germline CDR1 is ENHRY and CDR2 SYGVKD. The CDR3 extends over 21 amino acids. As DNA, the CDR3 is TGTGCCATCAGTCATCGCCCCGGGACTAGCGGGGGGAACTTCCAAGACAATGAGCAGTTCTTC. Translated: CAISHRPGTSGGNFQDNEQFF.

The chain recombines TRBV27 with TRBJ2-2, with D unresolved. Germline V gives CDR1 MNHEY, CDR2 SMNVEV (reference sequence). The CDR3 is made up of 14 amino acids. Trimming took 5 bases from V and 7 from J, leaving 14 bases between them. The CDR3 spells CASSPPLPGGELFF. In nucleotides, the CDR3 is TGTGCCAGCAGTCCCCCCTTGCCGGGCGGGGAGCTGTTTTTT.

The genes are TRBV6-1 and TRBJ1-5; maybe TRBD1 (6 bases). CDR3 length: 14 amino acids. V lost 6 bases, J lost 0 bases, and 9 bases lay in between. The germline V gene encodes CDR1 MNHNS and CDR2 SASEGT. This chain's CDR3 is CASRTGYSNQPQHF. As DNA, the CDR3 is TGTGCCAGCAGGACAGGTTATAGCAATCAGCCCCAGCATTTT.

This clone was counted only a few times. The J gene is TRBJ2-1, the V gene TRBV27; 12 nucleotides agree with TRBD2. This CDR3 has 15 residues. V trimming: 6 bases; J trimming: 8 bases; junction bases outside the gene matches: 8. Germline assignment: CDR1 MNHEY and CDR2 SMNVEV (reference sequence). This chain's CDR3 is CASSLLAGGIDEQFF. As DNA, the CDR3 is TGTGCCAGCAGCCTACTAGCGGGAGGAATCGATGAGCAGTTCTTC.

V gene TRBV28 combines with J gene TRBJ2-7; 8 bases line up with TRBD2. V was clipped by 3 bases and J by 6 bases; unmatched bases: 1. The CDR3 contains 12 residues. CDR1 is MDHEN and CDR2 is SYDVKM in the germline V gene. DNA of the CDR3: TGTGCCAGCAGTTTCGGGGGGGCCGAGCAGTACTTC. It specifies CASSFGGAEQYF.

The chain joins TRBV2 to TRBJ2-7; 8 nucleotides line up with TRBD2. The CDR3 covers 14 residues. The germline CDR1 and CDR2 sequences are SNHLY and FYNNEI. Unmatched junction bases numbered 5, after V lost 3 bases and J lost 4 bases. The CDR3 protein is CASSERGDGYEQYF. CDR3 sequence (DNA): TGTGCCAGCAGTGAGCGGGGGGACGGTTACGAGCAGTACTTC.

The chain couples TRBV2 to TRBJ2-3, with 9 bases identical to TRBD2. The CDR3 contains 15 residues. J was trimmed by 3 bases and V by 6 bases; bases with no gene match: 7. Germline V gene lookup returns CDR1 SNHLY and CDR2 FYNNEI. CDR3 in amino acids: CASRMASGTTDTQYF. DNA of the CDR3: TGTGCCAGCAGGATGGCTAGCGGGACGACAGATACGCAGTATTTT.

V usage is TRBV9 and J usage is TRBJ2-5; weak D call: TRBD1 (6 bases). The CDR3 sequence is 15 residues long. CDR1 is SGDLS and CDR2 is YYNGEE in the germline V gene. Between the trimmed V and J ends, which lost 1 base and 7 bases, there was a span of 17 bases. The CDR3 DNA follows: TGTGCCAGCAGCGTAAGTTCCTATCCCAGGGGGACCCAGTACTTC. Encoded protein: CASSVSSYPRGTQYF. Combining the CDR3 with reference TRBV9 and TRBJ2-5 gives the whole variable domain DSGVTQTPKHLITATGQRVTLRCSPRSGDLSVYWYQQSLDQGLQFLIQYYNGEERAKGNILERFSAQQFPDLHSELNLSSLELGDSALYFCASSVSSYPRGTQYFGPGTRLLVL.

V is TRBV6-1 and J is TRBJ1-5; D is possibly TRBD1 (6 bases). The V gene's germline CDR1 is MNHNS and CDR2 SASEGT. The CDR3 has 14 amino acids. V lost 8 bases and J lost 10, with 21 bases in between. The CDR3 nucleotides are TGTGCCAGCCGCTGGGACAAGGAACGAGGACCCCAGCATTTT. Amino acids: CASRWDKERGPQHF.